This T cell receptor (beta chain) is drawn from a study of blood T cells in healthy people across ages. Study-wide findings and caveats: Whereas aged donors had fewer naive CD4+ cells, long-lived donors had more of them and higher diversity.

Trimming removed 3 bases from V and 5 bases from J, with 16 bases in between. This CDR3 spans 15 amino acids. A sample-barcoded 5' primer and a J-beta primer mix were used in a second PCR of about 7 to 12 cycles. MiXCR, applied by TCRdb to the 5' RACE reads, yields one record per CDR3 protein. The data contain about 1.7 million distinct CDR3 sequences, roughly 27% of them singletons. This clonotype was recorded a few times. Antigen unknown. A minimum of 6 micrograms of total RNA was extracted per sample. Sequenced sample: blood. V is TRBV12-3 or TRBV12-4 and J is TRBJ1-1, with a possible D match to TRBD1 (6 bases). The source is a woman aged 25 to 39 in good health. The CDR3 loop reads CASSFRGASSTEAFF. DNA for the CDR3: TGTGCCAGCAGTTTTAGGGGGGCATCAAGTACTGAAGCTTTCTTT.